The 16 T cell receptor beta chains below all came from one sample that was sequenced in a study of early T cells in non-severe SARS-CoV-2 infection. TCRdb reprocessed the 5' RACE reads via MiXCR and lists one record per CDR3 protein. The sample has 100,000 to 150,000 distinct CDR3 sequences; about 15% are singletons. Source material: whole blood. These receptors originate from an adult who was a healthcare worker with PCR-confirmed SARS-CoV-2 infection or an uninfected control (not recorded which).

The chain joins TRBV6-9 to TRBJ1-6; D perhaps matches TRBD1 (5 bases). The ends were cut back, 5 bases at V and 9 bases at J, with 8 bases in the middle. CDR1 is MNHGY and CDR2 is SVAAGI in the germline V gene. CDR3 length equals 12 residues. The CDR3 DNA sequence: TGTGCCAGCAGTGGGGCCCTTTCACCCCTCCACTTT. Its protein is CASSGALSPLHF.

This clonotype has ten or more counts. The chain links TRBV2 to TRBJ1-1; D is unclear. Per the germline V gene, CDR1 is SNHLY and CDR2 is FYNNEI. The CDR3 length is 14 residues. Trimming shortened V by 3 bases and J by 4 bases, and 12 bases separated the two germline ends. Written as DNA, the CDR3 is TGTGCCAGCAGTGAGGGGTTCCTTGGCACTGAAGCTTTCTTT. Its protein product is CASSEGFLGTEAFF. Full variable domain (remainder filled in from reference TRBV2 and TRBJ1-1): EPEVTQTPSHQVTQMGQEVILRCVPISNHLYFYWYRQILGQKVEFLVSFYNNEISEKSEIFDDQFSVERPDGSNFTLKIRSTKLEDSAMYFCASSEGFLGTEAFFGQGTRLTVV.

This clonotype showed up just a few times. The chain has TRBV3-1 and TRBJ2-6, with TRBD1 as a possible D gene (5 bases). The germline gives CDR1 LGHDT, CDR2 YNNKEL (reference sequence). This CDR3 region has 17 residues. Trimming stripped 2 bases from V and 0 bases from J, with 11 bases between. CDR3 sequence reads: CASSQSLDTSGANVLTF. The DNA of the CDR3 is TGTGCCAGCAGCCAAAGCCTGGACACCTCTGGGGCCAACGTCCTGACTTTC.

The V and J genes are TRBV2 and TRBJ2-5; D not resolved. This CDR3 region has 13 residues. Germline V CDR1 and CDR2: SNHLY, FYNNEI. The V end was cut by 4 bases, the J end by 2 bases, with 8 bases between. DNA of the CDR3: TGTGCCAGCAGTGTAACAGATCAAGAGACCCAGTACTTC. Translating it yields CASSVTDQETQYF.

The chain is built from TRBV18 and TRBJ1-2; D possibly corresponds to TRBD1 (6 bases). CDR3 length: 14 residues. The germline gives CDR1 KGHSH, CDR2 LQKENI. V was clipped by 4 bases and J by 4 bases, with 13 bases between them. CDR3 region: CASSLNQGRYGYTF. The CDR3 DNA reads as TGTGCCAGCTCACTCAACCAGGGGCGCTATGGCTACACCTTC. The full variable domain, its missing parts supplied by reference TRBV18 and TRBJ1-2, is NAGVMQNPRHLVRRRGQEARLRCSPMKGHSHVYWYRQLPEEGLKFMVYLQKENIIDESGMPKERFSAEFPKEGPSILRIQQVVRGDSAAYFCASSLNQGRYGYTFGSGTRLTVV.

At least ten counts were recorded for this clonotype. The genes are TRBV2 and TRBJ1-2, with TRBD1 identical over 10 bases. The CDR3 runs to 15 residues. Germline V gives CDR1 SNHLY, CDR2 FYNNEI. V dropped 3 bases and J dropped 8; count of bases not matched to a gene: 9. CDR3 bases: TGTGCCAGCAGTGAGCGGGGACAGGGGATCGACGGCTACACCTTC. It encodes CASSERGQGIDGYTF.

This clonotype was detected many times. This chain joins TRBV7-2 and TRBJ2-1, with 7 bases matching TRBD2. The length of the CDR3 is 14 residues. V was pared by 2 bases and J by 5 bases, with 3 bases of the junction left unmatched. Germline-derived CDR1 and CDR2 are SGHTA and FQGNSA. The CDR3 loop reads CASSLSTSNNEQFF. For the CDR3, the DNA is TGTGCCAGCAGCTTATCGACTAGCAACAATGAGCAGTTCTTC.

V is TRBV5-1 and J is TRBJ2-1; D may be TRBD1 (6 bases). Per the germline V gene, CDR1 is SGHRS and CDR2 is YFSETQ. The CDR3 has 14 residues. The germline V and J ends were trimmed by 0 bases and 6 bases, with 10 bases remaining between them. The CDR3 DNA reads TGCGCCAGCAGCTTGGGAGGGGGTTCCAATGAGCAGTTCTTC. It specifies CASSLGGGSNEQFF.

The V call is TRBV29-1, the J call TRBJ2-5, with D possibly matching TRBD1 (5 bases). This CDR3 region has 12 residues. The germline V gene has CDR1 SQVTM and CDR2 ANQGSEA. V shed 5 bases and J shed 3 bases, with 10 bases lying between them. DNA of the CDR3: TGCAGCGTTAACCTAGGGGAAGAGACCCAGTACTTC. The encoded protein is CSVNLGEETQYF.

This clonotype was seen a handful of times. The J gene is TRBJ2-7, the V gene TRBV12-3 or TRBV12-4; D remains unclear. V gave up 5 bases and J gave up 0 bases, with 11 bases separating them. This CDR3 has 14 residues. The CDR3 nucleotides are TGTGCCAGCAGTATGACGGCCACCTCCTACGAGCAGTACTTC. It encodes CASSMTATSYEQYF.

The chain uses TRBV6-5 and TRBJ2-3, with D tentatively TRBD1 (5 bases). Trimming removed 6 bases from V and 8 bases from J, with 15 bases in between. The germline V gene has CDR1 MNHEY and CDR2 SVGAGI. The length of the CDR3 is 13 residues. The CDR3 region is CASRPTLGATQYF. The CDR3 DNA is TGTGCCAGCAGACCCACGCTTGGGGCTACGCAGTATTTT.

V and J are TRBV24-1 and TRBJ2-3; 9 nucleotides line up with TRBD2. This CDR3 region has 15 residues. V lost 9 bases to trimming and J lost 2 bases; unmatched junction nucleotides: 8. Germline assignment: CDR1 KGHDR and CDR2 SFDVKD. CDR3 sequence: CATRPLAGFTDTQYF. CDR3 in DNA: TGTGCCACCCGCCCTCTAGCGGGGTTCACAGATACGCAGTATTTT.

This chain uses TRBV5-5 with TRBJ1-2; TRBD1 aligns across 10 bases. Germline CDR1 is SGHKS and CDR2 is YYEKEE (reference sequence). Trimming at V came to 4 bases and at J to 3 bases, leaving 9 bases not matched to a gene. This CDR3 comprises 16 residues. The CDR3 region is CASSLGQGMSDYGYTF. In DNA, the CDR3 is TGTGCCAGCAGCCTGGGACAGGGGATGTCGGACTATGGCTACACCTTC.

The table lists this clonotype with a few counts. The chain carries TRBV20-1 and TRBJ1-3; TRBD1 is a possible D gene (5 bases). The V gene's germline CDR1 is DFQATT and CDR2 SNEGSKA (reference sequence). Trimming took 5 bases from V and 2 from J, leaving 16 bases between them. The CDR3 runs to 15 residues. The CDR3 is CSASLRVKPGNTIYF. CDR3 coding DNA: TGCAGTGCTTCCCTCAGGGTGAAGCCTGGAAACACCATATATTTT.

The sample holds a few counts of this clonotype. The V and J genes are TRBV11-1 and TRBJ2-5; D is uncertain. Per the germline V gene, CDR1 is SGHAT and CDR2 is FQDESV (reference sequence). Deletions cut 5 bases from V and 3 bases from J, with 16 bases between. The CDR3 runs 15 residues. Written as DNA, the CDR3 is TGTGCCAGCAGCCAGACACCGAATCACAAAGAGACCCAGTACTTC. As protein: CASSQTPNHKETQYF.

This clonotype was counted only a few times. This chain connects TRBV28 to TRBJ1-1; a weak D match, TRBD1 (5 bases). There are 14 residues in the CDR3. The V gene lost 5 bases and the J gene lost 1 base, with 11 bases spanning the gap. CDR1 MDHEN and CDR2 SYDVKM come from the germline V gene. The chain's CDR3 is CASSIGTANTEAFF. CDR3 sequence (DNA): TGTGCCAGCAGTATCGGGACTGCGAACACTGAAGCTTTCTTT.